The 16 T cell receptor beta chains below were found in one sample sequenced in a study of T cell responses to AZD1222 COVID-19 vaccine. Sequencing used immunoSEQ multiplex PCR; TCRdb keeps in-frame clones, though not all of them. The table includes fewer than 110,000 clones, roughly 89% detected once. Sequenced here: peripheral blood, sampled on day 0 of AZD1222 vaccination. Every receptor here comes from an adult in good health.

This chain links TRBV19 with TRBJ2-3; no definite D call. The germline V gene has CDR1 LNHDA and CDR2 SQIVND (reference sequence). The CDR3 consists of 12 residues. The ends were cut back, 4 bases at V and 6 bases at J, with 8 bases in the middle. This CDR3 reads CASSTLGDTQYF. As DNA, the CDR3 is TGTGCCAGTAGTACCCTAGGGGATACGCAGTATTTT.

V usage is TRBV9 and J usage is TRBJ2-7; 7 bases align to TRBD2. This CDR3 spans 14 amino acids. The V gene end was trimmed by 2 bases and the J gene end by 2 bases; junction bases not matched to a gene: 4. Germline CDR1 and CDR2: SGDLS and YYNGEE. This chain's CDR3 is CASSVSGTAYEQYF. DNA of the CDR3: TGTGCCAGCAGCGTGAGCGGGACCGCCTACGAGCAGTACTTC.

The chain joins TRBV20-1 to TRBJ2-3, with 9 bases identical to TRBD2. Looked up from germline, CDR1 is DFQATT and CDR2 is SNEGSKA (reference sequence). V lost 3 bases to trimming and J lost 6 bases; unmatched junction nucleotides: 7. The CDR3 has 14 residues. The CDR3, as DNA: TGCAGTGCTAGTCGGCGGGAGGGCTCTGATACGCAGTATTTT. It yields the protein CSASRREGSDTQYF.

This chain uses TRBV6-5 with TRBJ2-7; no reliable D call. The germline gives CDR1 MNHEY, CDR2 SVGAGI. Trimming left V 8 bases short and J 3 bases short, with 17 bases between. CDR3 size: 14 residues. The CDR3 coding sequence is TGTGCCAGCGATGAACCTCCATACAGCTACGAGCAGTACTTC. This gives the protein CASDEPPYSYEQYF.

The genes are TRBV29-1 and TRBJ1-1; no clear D. Per germline, CDR1 SQVTM and CDR2 ANQGSEA. This CDR3 is built from 11 residues. Deletions cut 7 bases from V and 5 bases from J, with 11 bases between. The CDR3 region is CSAPVDTEAFF. The DNA of the CDR3 is TGCAGCGCCCCCGTTGATACTGAAGCTTTCTTT.

The J gene is TRBJ2-5, the V gene TRBV6-5; TRBD2 might be the D (5 bases). CDR1 and CDR2 from the germline V gene are MNHEY and SVGAGI. Trimming took off 6 bases at V and 3 bases at J, with 11 bases between the two ends. This CDR3 is 13 amino acids long. DNA for the CDR3: TGTGCCAGCAGGGGCACGGGGAAAGAGACCCAGTACTTC. It yields the protein CASRGTGKETQYF.

The CDR3 sequence is CASSLGGGGRTEAFF. The CDR3 DNA reads TGTGCCAGCAGCTTGGGTGGAGGGGGAAGGACTGAAGCTTTCTTT. The rearrangement uses TRBV27 and TRBJ1-1, with a possible D match to TRBD1 (6 bases). Trimming removed 6 bases at V and 5 bases at J, with 19 bases between. Germline V gene lookup returns CDR1 MNHEY and CDR2 SMNVEV (reference sequence). There are 15 residues in the CDR3.

Comments on this clone: This probably arose from a read error, given a far larger clone one base away. The chain links TRBV13 to TRBJ2-7; D is ambiguous. CDR3 length: 12 amino acids. The ends were cut back, 1 base at V and 0 bases at J, with 1 base in the middle. Germline CDR1 PRHDT, CDR2 FYEKMQ (reference sequence). The CDR3, as DNA: TGTGCCAGCAGCTTAGACTCCTACGAGCAGTACTTC. Encoded protein: CASSLDSYEQYF. Looking up the rest from reference TRBV13 and TRBJ2-7 gives the full variable domain: AAGVIQSPRHLIKEKRETATLKCYPIPRHDTVYWYQQGPGQDPQFLISFYEKMQSDKGSIPDRFSAQQFSDYHSELNMSSLELGDSALYFCASSLDSYEQYFGPGTRLTVT.

The chain uses TRBV3-1 (or the pseudogene TRBV3-2) and TRBJ2-7, with 8 positions matching TRBD1. This CDR3 is built from 17 residues. CDR1 and CDR2 (germline): LGHDT, YNNKEL (reference sequence). V trimming: 5 bases; J trimming: 4 bases; junction bases outside the gene matches: 16. CDR3 sequence (DNA): TGTGCCAGCAGCAAAGCTCGTGGGACAGGCTATAGGTACGAGCAGTACTTC. This gives the protein CASSKARGTGYRYEQYF.

The chain carries TRBV11-2 and TRBJ1-6; no reliable D call. This CDR3 is 12 amino acids long. The V end was cut by 3 bases, the J end by 10 bases, with 7 bases between. Germline-derived CDR1 and CDR2 are SGHAT and FQNNGV. CDR3 amino acids: CASSLSRSPLHF. CDR3 sequence (DNA): TGTGCCAGCAGCTTGTCGAGGTCACCCCTCCACTTT.

The chain carries TRBV11-2 and TRBJ2-1; TRBD2 might be the D (5 bases). Germline CDR1 is SGHAT and CDR2 is FQNNGV. This CDR3 spans 12 amino acids. V shed 4 bases and J shed 8 bases, with 9 bases lying between them. The DNA for the CDR3 is TGTGCCAGCAGCTGGACTCCGCATGAGCAGTTCTTC. Protein product: CASSWTPHEQFF.

This chain links TRBV18 with TRBJ2-1, with a possible D match to TRBD1 (6 bases). The CDR3 loop spans 17 amino acids. Trimming took off 6 bases at V and 0 bases at J, with 18 bases between the two ends. Germline assignment: CDR1 KGHSH and CDR2 LQKENI. The CDR3 region has the DNA TGTGCCAGCTCCCTCTTTGGGGGCCTCAGCTCCTACAATGAGCAGTTCTTC. Protein product: CASSLFGGLSSYNEQFF.

V gene TRBV5-1 combines with J gene TRBJ2-1, with no clear D. V was shortened by 4 bases and J by 6 bases, with 17 bases between the two germline ends. The germline gives CDR1 SGHRS, CDR2 YFSETQ. CDR3 length: 15 residues. The CDR3 spells CASSAEGRNGNEQFF. Here the CDR3 DNA reads TGCGCCAGCAGCGCCGAAGGACGAAATGGCAATGAGCAGTTCTTC.

This clone was picked up a small number of times. The rearrangement joins TRBV15 to TRBJ2-1; TRBD2 agrees at 14 bases. The CDR3 has 19 residues. CDR1 is LNHNV and CDR2 is YYDKDF in the germline V gene (reference sequence). V gave up 0 bases and J gave up 4 bases; unmatched junction bases: 8. DNA of the CDR3: TGTGCCACCAGCAGAGACTTGACTAGCGGGAGGGCAATTTACAATGAGCAGTTCTTC. Its protein product is CATSRDLTSGRAIYNEQFF.

The J gene is TRBJ2-5, the V gene TRBV27; 8 bases line up with TRBD1. Trimming took 5 bases from V and 7 from J; bases not matched to a gene: 9. Germline V CDR1 and CDR2: MNHEY, SMNVEV (reference sequence). This CDR3 is 14 amino acids long. DNA of the CDR3: TGTGCCAGCAGTCTCCGACAGGGGAAGGTGACCCAGTACTTC. This translates into CASSLRQGKVTQYF.

This chain joins TRBV28 and TRBJ1-5; the D gene is possibly TRBD1 (5 bases). CDR1 is MDHEN, CDR2 SYDVKM, per germline. The CDR3 length is 15 residues. The germline V and J ends were trimmed by 3 bases and 0 bases, with 9 bases remaining between them. The CDR3 protein is CASSLTVSSNQPQHF. CDR3 DNA sequence: TGTGCCAGCAGTTTGACAGTCTCTAGCAATCAGCCCCAGCATTTT.